This TCR beta chain was sequenced during a study of metastatic and nonmetastatic thyroid tumors. V lost 6 bases, J lost 5 bases, and 7 bases stayed unmatched. Looked up from germline, CDR1 is MNHNS and CDR2 is SASEGT. CDR3 length equals 15 residues. Prior to thyroid surgery, none of the patients had received any treatment. TCRdb reprocessed the PCR reads using MiXCR. The repertoire has around 34,000 clones, around a fifth of them found once; the top ten carry over 6.5%. A few counts support this clone. The sample taken for sequencing was blood. The TCR originated in a female donor with papillary thyroid cancer or a benign thyroid nodule (not recorded which). Some clones in this sample may be carry-over from other donors' samples. The rearrangement uses TRBV6-1 and TRBJ1-6, with 7 bases fitting TRBD1. CDR3 residues: CASSSGTVNNSPLHF. The DNA of the CDR3 is TGTGCCAGCAGCTCCGGGACAGTTAATAATTCACCCCTCCACTTT.